This T cell receptor (beta chain) is from a study of CD8 T cells in ankylosing spondylitis. Remarks on this clonotype: Its antigen remains unidentified.

The V end lost 0 bases, the J end lost 0 bases, and 9 bases lay between the germline ends. From germline, CDR1 is MNHEY and CDR2 SVGAGI. The CDR3 extends over 16 amino acids. Study-level points and caveats: It appeared that ankylosing spondylitis blood was characterized by a TCR beta motif of several highly homologous variants.

MiXCR, run by TCRdb on the 5' RACE reads, gives a single entry per CDR3 protein. Of some 700,000 distinct CDR3 sequences in the sample, under 20% were seen once. The clonotype comes from a male donor with ankylosing spondylitis. The source material was blood, either unsorted or a sorted T cell fraction (not recorded which). This chain connects TRBV6-5 to TRBJ1-3; D unresolved. CDR3 region: CASSYSPFSSGNTIYF. CDR3 nucleotides: TGTGCCAGCAGTTACTCGCCGTTCAGCTCTGGAAACACCATATATTTT.